The following is a T cell receptor beta chain sequence with its context. Its antigen target is currently unknown. No base quality information exists; no much larger clone differs at one position. The donors were healthy, HIV-negative adults who had no recently reported acute infections or vaccinations. Every donor was a Caucasian adult residing in Nashville, Tennessee, USA. CD4+ T cells were enriched by magnetic negative selection; naive cells were then positively selected on CD45RA, and the negative fraction formed the memory subset. Blood was obtained by leukapheresis, after which PBMCs were separated by Ficoll-Histopaque density gradient centrifugation and cryopreserved in liquid nitrogen vapor phase. Analytical flow cytometry was used to check the purity and quantity of every magnetically sorted T cell population. Each sorted fraction had its genomic DNA isolated and then quantified by UV absorbance on a Nanodrop 2000c.

TCR CDR3 regions were amplified from genomic DNA by multiplex PCR using the deep immunoSEQ assay. Extracted genomic DNA from each cell subset was spread evenly across all wells of several immunoSEQ 96-well plates, with each plate serving as a replicate. For sorted subsets, about 220 ng of genomic DNA, equivalent to some 30,000 T cell genomes, went into each replicate PCR. Purified libraries were quantified with a Qubit 3.0 fluorometer, sized on a Bioanalyzer 2100, and re-quantified with the KAPA Library Quantification kit. Every immunoSEQ 96-well plate was sequenced on a dedicated single-read 150-cycle Illumina NextSeq 550 flow cell. The original pipeline was this. Because the immunoSEQ output held only junctional sequences and lacked quality scores, the filtering could not match the filtering applied to full-length reads. To assign V/J genes and CDR3, sequences were annotated against IMGT germline references using PyIR, a Python wrapper for IgBLAST v1.9. Reads with weak V/J assignments (E-value above 1e-6), missing CDR3, stop codons, out-of-frame junctions, or ambiguous translated residues were removed. V3J clonotypes were defined as sequences sharing an identical inferred V gene, J gene, and CDR3 amino acid sequence. To compute the percentage overlap between repertoires, the number of shared unique clonotypes was divided by the size of the smaller repertoire. Repertoire richness was assessed with RTK rarefaction, the Chao1 estimator, and Recon v2.1 estimates of unobserved clonotypes. Generation probabilities were computed with OLGA for all TCRbeta clonotypes obtained by the gDNA method from a handful of donors. TCRdb stores this immuneACCESS table with in-frame sequences only. Part of the clones is absent; in the studies checked, under half of the shortfall reflects unresolved V genes, and no reason is known for the rest. V, J and clone size are those of that table, while D and trimming were read from the DNA. The sample profile shows just over 2,000,000 clones; around 95% of them were found once. The top ten hold more than 0.1% of the sample.

The sample comes from a study of shared clonotypes between healthy human individuals (TCRdb year 2020). Context from the whole study: A few men and two women, aged 18 to 49 years, made up the cohort. Per donor, three plates each were used for CD4 naive and CD4 memory, two for CD8 naive, and one for CD8 memory. To estimate repertoire size and how much clonotypes are shared between individuals, the study performed deep sequencing of blood TCR repertoires from roughly five healthy adults. Different laboratories and diverse techniques were used to prepare libraries and sequence TCR repertoires, to increase sequencing depth and limit assay-specific biases. Leukapheresis yielded between about 0.9 and 8.9 billion PBMCs per donor.

Overall study outcomes, separate from this receptor: Clonotypes shared by all four sorted-subset donors showed higher generation probabilities than non-shared clonotypes. Sampling was limited to blood, and TCR repertoires in tissue likely differ from TCR repertoires in blood. Across a handful of donors, around 5% of naive CD4, around 3.3% of naive CD8, around 2.5% of memory CD4, and under 0.45% of memory CD8 clonotypes were shared. Because the study included only a small number of donors, the genetic and exposure-history diversity represented was limited. Incomplete sequencing was indicated by rarefaction of sorted-subset datasets, despite the large sequencing depth. Naive subsets generally had larger estimated clonotype richness than memory subsets. Based on pairwise subsampling, the degree of clonotype sharing among donors was expected to be affected by sequencing depth.

Trimming takes 4 bases off V and 0 bases off J; junction bases not matched to a gene: 7. Including the terminal cysteine and phenylalanine, the CDR3 comprises 16 residues. CDR3 DNA is the only sequence kept; it has 48 bases, read in frame from the first base. CDR1 and CDR2, per the germline V gene, are SGHRS and YFSETQ. The sequence came from a man aged 18 to 29 in good health. The specimen sequenced was naive CD4+ T cells sorted from blood. The intended sense of this specimen's cell subset or site label: CD45RA+ positively selected. The chain is made from TRBV5-1 and TRBJ2-1; TRBD2 matches 7 bases in the middle. In nucleotide form, the sequence is TGCGCCAGCAGCATGACAGCGGGGCTCTCCTACAATGAGCAGTTCTTC. Translated, this is CASSMTAGLSYNEQFF.